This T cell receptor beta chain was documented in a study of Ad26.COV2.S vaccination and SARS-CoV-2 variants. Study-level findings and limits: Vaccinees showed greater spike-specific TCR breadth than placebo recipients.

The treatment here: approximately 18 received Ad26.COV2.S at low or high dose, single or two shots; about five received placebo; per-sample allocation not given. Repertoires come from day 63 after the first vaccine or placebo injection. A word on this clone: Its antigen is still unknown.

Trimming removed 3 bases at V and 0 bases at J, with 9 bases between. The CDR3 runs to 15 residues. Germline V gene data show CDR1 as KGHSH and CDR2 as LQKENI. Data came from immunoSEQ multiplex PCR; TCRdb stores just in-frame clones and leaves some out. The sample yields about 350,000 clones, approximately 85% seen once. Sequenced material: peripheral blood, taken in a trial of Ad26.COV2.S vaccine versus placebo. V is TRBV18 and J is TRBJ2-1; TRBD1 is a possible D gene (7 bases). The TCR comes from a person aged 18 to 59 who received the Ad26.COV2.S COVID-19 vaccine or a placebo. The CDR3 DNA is TGTGCCAGCTCACCGCAGGGGGGCTCCTACAATGAGCAGTTCTTC. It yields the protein CASSPQGGSYNEQFF.